This T cell receptor beta chain was found in a study of T cells in localized non-small cell lung cancer. Overall study results and limits: Heterogeneity within the tumor remains possible, as just one region underwent sequencing. Turning up in adjacent lung were a median approximately 58 of the top 100 tumor clones. Longer overall survival was linked to higher blood T cell density. Peak T cell clonality was found in uninvolved adjacent lung, exceeding tumor.

In regard to this clone: Its antigen is still unknown.

Trimming took off 1 base at V and 0 bases at J, with 7 bases between the two ends. The CDR3 totals 14 residues. Germline loops: CDR1 MGHRA, CDR2 YSYEKL. Data came from immunoSEQ multiplex PCR; TCRdb stores just in-frame clones and leaves some out. The sample carries about 22,000 clones, around nine tenths recorded once. The starting material was PBMCs, obtained before any cancer treatment. The sequence derives from a man aged 35 to 70 with stage II squamous cell lung carcinoma. The chain has TRBV4-1 and TRBJ2-7, with D possibly matching TRBD1 (5 bases). CDR3 DNA sequence: TGCGCCAGCAGCCAAGGGGGCGACTCCTACGAGCAGTACTTC. Encoded protein: CASSQGGDSYEQYF.